This T cell receptor beta chain was sequenced in a study of shared clonotypes between healthy human individuals. Study-wide points: With a handful of donors compared, about 5% of naive CD4 clonotypes were shared. A generally larger estimated richness was seen in naive subsets than in memory subsets.

It was CD45RO-negative cells, positively selected for CCR7, that made up naive CD8 cells, with terminally differentiated effector memory CD45RA+ cells excluded. From germline, CDR1 is SEHNR and CDR2 FQNEAQ (reference sequence). J was trimmed by 2 bases and V by 4 bases; bases with no gene match: 6. The CDR3 loop spans 15 amino acids. The repertoire was sequenced with immunoSEQ multiplex PCR; TCRdb's copy has only in-frame clones and lacks some. The sample lists some 1,900,000 clones, just under 95% occurring once. With respect to this clone: The antigen remains unidentified.

The specimen sequenced was naive CD8+ T cells sorted from blood. The TCR was taken from a man aged 18 to 30 in good health. The chain has TRBV7-9 and TRBJ2-3; 7 positions agree with TRBD1. The CDR3 DNA follows: TGTGCCAGCAGCTCGCCGGACAGGTACACAGATACGCAGTATTTT. This encodes CASSSPDRYTDTQYF.